Following are 18 T cell receptor beta chains from one sample sequenced in a study of spatial heterogeneity in lung cancer. In TCRdb, the 5' RACE reads were re-called with MiXCR into one record per CDR3 protein. The table records approximately 50,000 distinct CDR3 sequences, 6.5% to 7.5% of them present only once. Specified time point: blood at routine non-recurrence follow-up after resection. Whole RNA came from tumor, nontumor lung or frozen PBMC and was sequenced without being sorted. The sequencing used PBMCs, collected at follow-up. The receptors were sampled from a female donor with early-stage non-small cell lung cancer.

This clonotype has just one count. The chain combines TRBV6-2 or TRBV6-3 with TRBJ2-5, with D maybe TRBD2 (5 bases). The germline gives CDR1 MNHEY, CDR2 SVGEGT. The ends were cut back, 2 bases at V and 0 bases at J, with 16 bases in the middle. CDR3 length equals 17 residues. CDR3 region: CASSYNLGGLYQETQYF. CDR3 DNA: TGTGCCAGCAGTTACAATTTAGGCGGACTGTACCAAGAGACCCAGTACTTC.

This clonotype was picked up many times. The chain recombines TRBV7-9 with TRBJ1-1; no definite D call. V was trimmed by 7 bases and J by 1 base, leaving 10 bases between them. Germline lookup yields CDR1 SEHNR and CDR2 FQNEAQ (reference sequence). The CDR3 runs to 13 residues. CDR3: CASISSGNTEAFF. CDR3 nucleotide sequence: TGTGCCAGCATATCGAGTGGGAACACTGAAGCTTTCTTT.

The J gene is TRBJ2-5, the V gene TRBV3-1, with 12 bases identical to TRBD1. V was pared by 2 bases and J by 6 bases, with 10 bases of the junction left unmatched. The CDR3 runs to 17 residues. The V gene's germline CDR1 is LGHDT and CDR2 YNNKEL (reference sequence). The chain's CDR3 is CASSQPTRDRGRQTQYF. As DNA, the CDR3 is TGTGCCAGCAGCCAACCTACCCGGGACAGGGGGCGACAGACCCAGTACTTC.

A few counts support this clonotype. V and J are TRBV13 and TRBJ2-2; no definite D call. From germline, CDR1 is PRHDT and CDR2 FYEKMQ (reference sequence). The CDR3 is 13 amino acids. V was clipped by 5 bases and J by 6 bases, with 10 bases between them. The CDR3 loop reads CASSMDRSGELFF. The CDR3, as DNA: TGTGCCAGCAGCATGGATCGCTCCGGGGAGCTGTTTTTT.

This clonotype was counted a few times. V gene TRBV6-6 combines with J gene TRBJ2-5; possibly TRBD2 for D (6 bases). The V and J ends lost 2 bases and 5 bases respectively, with 15 bases between them. The CDR3 is 15 residues long. The germline CDR1 and CDR2 sequences are MNHNY and SVGAGI (reference sequence). The CDR3: CASSYLAGLGETQYF. CDR3 bases: TGTGCCAGCAGTTACCTGGCGGGGCTCGGGGAGACCCAGTACTTC.

This clonotype was counted between two and nine times. The V gene is TRBV5-4, the J gene TRBJ2-5; D perhaps matches TRBD1 (6 bases). Germline CDR1 and CDR2: SGHNT and YYREEE (reference sequence). The CDR3 contains 16 residues. Trimming took off 4 bases at V and 2 bases at J, with 18 bases between the two ends. CDR3 DNA sequence: TGTGCCAGCAGCACTGACAGGATTAGAACACAAGAGACCCAGTACTTC. Residues: CASSTDRIRTQETQYF.

This clonotype was picked up many times. This rearrangement joins TRBV30 to TRBJ2-3, with a weak D call TRBD2 (5 bases). V was pared by 0 bases and J by 4 bases, with 14 bases between. CDR3 length: 15 residues. Germline lookup yields CDR1 GTSNPN and CDR2 SVGIG (reference sequence). The CDR3 nucleotides read TGTGCCTGGAGTGTACTTGTCGGAGGTCCAGATACGCAGTATTTT. This sequence encodes CAWSVLVGGPDTQYF.

At least ten counts were recorded for this clonotype. V gene TRBV7-9 combines with J gene TRBJ2-7; 10 nucleotides match TRBD2. Germline CDR1 and CDR2: SEHNR and FQNEAQ (reference sequence). This CDR3 comprises 12 residues. The ends lost 5 bases at V and 13 bases at J; junction bases unmatched: 8. The CDR3 DNA follows: TGTGCCAGCAGCGTAAGCGGGGGGGTGTATTACTTC. It specifies CASSVSGGVYYF.

This clonotype was detected many times. The chain couples TRBV15 to TRBJ2-4, with a weak D call TRBD1 (6 bases). The germline gives CDR1 LNHNV, CDR2 YYDKDF (reference sequence). The CDR3 is 16 amino acids. V dropped 5 bases and J dropped 3 bases, with 17 bases sitting between them. The CDR3 reads CATSRRTAVLKNIQYF. CDR3 nucleotides: TGTGCCACCAGCCGAAGGACAGCAGTCCTCAAAAACATTCAGTACTTC.

This clonotype was recorded many times. This chain connects TRBV5-1 to TRBJ2-1; D is unclear. Germline V gene sequence: CDR1 SGHRS, CDR2 YFSETQ. Trimming took off 0 bases at V and 15 bases at J, with 19 bases between the two ends. This CDR3 region has 14 residues. The CDR3 DNA is TGCGCCAGCAGCTTGGAATTGAAAGTCCCCACCCGGTTCTTC. This encodes CASSLELKVPTRFF.

This clonotype was seen a few times. The chain employs TRBV24-1 and TRBJ1-4; D call uncertain. Germline values: CDR1 KGHDR, CDR2 SFDVKD. The CDR3 totals 14 residues. V was clipped by 7 bases and J by 5 bases, with 13 bases between them. DNA for the CDR3: TGTGCCACCAGCTCCAGCGGGAAGAATGAAAAACTGTTTTTT. This translates into CATSSSGKNEKLFF.

The chain carries TRBV4-1 and TRBJ2-5; TRBD2 agrees at 14 bases. There are 16 residues in the CDR3. Per germline, CDR1 MGHRA and CDR2 YSYEKL. Trimming removed 4 bases from V and 5 bases from J; junction bases left unmatched: 6. CDR3 amino acids: CASSPTSGGARETQYF. The CDR3 nucleotides are TGCGCCAGCAGCCCGACTAGCGGGGGGGCCAGGGAGACCCAGTACTTC.

This clonotype has at least ten counts. The chain uses TRBV6-1 and TRBJ2-5; TRBD1 might be the D (6 bases). There are 16 residues in the CDR3. Deletions cut 5 bases from V and 2 bases from J, with 18 bases between. CDR1 and CDR2 from the germline V gene are MNHNS and SASEGT. Written as DNA, the CDR3 is TGTGCCAGCAGTCGCCCGGTGGCAGGGGCGCAAGAGACCCAGTACTTC. Amino acid sequence: CASSRPVAGAQETQYF.

This clonotype was observed at least ten times. This chain links TRBV30 with TRBJ1-1; weak D call: TRBD1 (6 bases). Trimming shortened V by 2 bases and J by 2 bases, and 15 bases separated the two germline ends. The CDR3 loop spans 15 amino acids. The germline CDR1 and CDR2 sequences are GTSNPN and SVGIG (reference sequence). The CDR3 loop is CAWSPNGTPNTEAFF. CDR3 nucleotide sequence: TGTGCCTGGAGTCCGAACGGGACACCTAACACTGAAGCTTTCTTT.

This clonotype was counted at least ten times. The CDR3 loop reads CASSYGTGRHTDTQYF. CDR3 coding DNA: TGTGCCAGCAGCTATGGGACCGGTCGCCACACAGATACGCAGTATTTT. The V and J genes are TRBV7-8 and TRBJ2-3, with D perhaps TRBD1 or TRBD2 (5 bases each). V dropped 4 bases and J dropped 2 bases, with 16 bases sitting between them. CDR1 is SGHVS, CDR2 FQNEAQ, per germline. The CDR3 spans 16 residues.

This clonotype was counted between two and nine times. V gene TRBV7-2 combines with J gene TRBJ2-3; 7 bases align to TRBD1. V was clipped by 2 bases and J by 3 bases; unmatched bases: 14. This CDR3 is built from 18 residues. The germline gives CDR1 SGHTA, CDR2 FQGNSA. This CDR3 is CASSLRPRGGRYTDTQYF. As DNA, the CDR3 is TGTGCCAGCAGCTTACGACCTCGAGGGGGCCGATATACAGATACGCAGTATTTT. The full variable domain, rest sourced from reference TRBV7-2 and TRBJ2-3, is GAGVSQSPSNKVTEKGKDVELRCDPISGHTALYWYRQSLGQGLEFLIYFQGNSAPDKSGLPSDRFSAERTGGSVSTLTIQRTQQEDSAVYLCASSLRPRGGRYTDTQYFGPGTRLTVL.

This clonotype was seen repeatedly, ten times or more. This chain joins TRBV7-8 and TRBJ2-5; TRBD1 matches at 12 bases. V shed 11 bases, J shed 5 bases, and the junction held 6 bases outside the gene matches. The CDR3 is 13 residues long. Germline V gives CDR1 SGHVS, CDR2 FQNEAQ. The CDR3 DNA sequence: TGTGCCTCAGGGACAGGGGGCATGGAGACCCAGTACTTC. Its translation: CASGTGGMETQYF.

This clonotype came up a few times. The chain links TRBV6-1 to TRBJ1-3; D is possibly TRBD1 (5 bases). CDR3 length: 16 amino acids. Trimming shortened V by 2 bases and J by 2 bases, and 13 bases separated the two germline ends. The germline V gene encodes CDR1 MNHNS and CDR2 SASEGT. The CDR3 spells CASSEQATGPGNTIYF. DNA of the CDR3: TGTGCCAGCAGTGAACAGGCGACGGGGCCTGGAAACACCATATATTTT.